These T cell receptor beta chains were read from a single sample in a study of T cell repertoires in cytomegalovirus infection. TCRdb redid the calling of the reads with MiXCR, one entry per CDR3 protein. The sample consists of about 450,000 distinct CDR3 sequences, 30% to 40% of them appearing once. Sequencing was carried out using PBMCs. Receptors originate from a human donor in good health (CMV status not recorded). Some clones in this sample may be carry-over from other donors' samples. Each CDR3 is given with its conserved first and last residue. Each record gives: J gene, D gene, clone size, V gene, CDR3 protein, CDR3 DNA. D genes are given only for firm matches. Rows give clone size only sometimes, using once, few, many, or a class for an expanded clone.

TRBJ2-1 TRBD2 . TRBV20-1 CSAPRGGEYNEQFF TGCAGTGCTCCTCGGGGGGGGGAATACAATGAGCAGTTCTTC
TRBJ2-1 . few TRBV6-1 CAVGPGGEQFF TGTGCGGTGGGACCCGGGGGTGAGCAGTTCTTC
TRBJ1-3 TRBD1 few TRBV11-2 CASRTGTRGNTIYF TGTGCCAGCAGGACAGGGACTCGTGGAAACACCATATATTTT
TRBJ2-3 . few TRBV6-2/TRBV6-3 CASSYGGYGTDTQYF TGTGCCAGCAGTTACGGAGGGTACGGCACAGATACGCAGTATTTT
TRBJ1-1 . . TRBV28 CASSLKFLLNTEAFF TGTGCCAGCAGTTTAAAATTTTTGTTGAACACTGAAGCTTTCTTT
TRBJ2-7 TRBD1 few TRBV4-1 CASSDLGQSYEQYF TGCGCCAGCAGCGACCTGGGACAGTCCTACGAGCAGTACTTC
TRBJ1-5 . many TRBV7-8 CASSPHVATYSNQPQHF TGTGCCAGCAGCCCCCACGTGGCCACCTATAGCAATCAGCCCCAGCATTTT
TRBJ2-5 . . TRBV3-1 CASSPWGGQGETQYF TGTGCCAGCAGCCCCTGGGGGGGCCAGGGGGAGACCCAGTACTTC
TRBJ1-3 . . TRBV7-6 CASSFSGLSGNTIYF TGTGCCAGCAGCTTTTCTGGCTTGTCTGGAAACACCATATATTTT
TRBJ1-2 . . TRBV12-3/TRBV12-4 CASSLAGRDGYGYTF TGTGCCAGCAGTTTGGCGGGAAGGGACGGCTATGGCTACACCTTC
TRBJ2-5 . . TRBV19 CASRAYQETQYF TGTGCCAGTAGGGCGTACCAAGAGACCCAGTACTTC
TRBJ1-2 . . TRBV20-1 CSVNRANYGCTF .
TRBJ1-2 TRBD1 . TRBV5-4 CASSSVDRGNYGYTF TGTGCCAGCAGCTCGGTGGACAGGGGAAACTATGGCTACACCTTC
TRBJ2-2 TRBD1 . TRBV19 CASRPGQGSIRPGELFF TGTGCCAGTAGACCGGGACAGGGCTCTATTCGGCCCGGGGAGCTGTTTTTT
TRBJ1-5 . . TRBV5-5 CASSSTLGTGPQHF TGTGCCAGCAGCTCGACACTGGGGACGGGGCCCCAGCATTTT
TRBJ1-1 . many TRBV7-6 CASSSSGTSEAFF TGTGCCAGCAGCTCCTCGGGGACATCTGAAGCTTTCTTT
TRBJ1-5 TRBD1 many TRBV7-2 CASSLGGTGVQPQHF TGTGCCAGCAGCTTAGGCGGGACAGGGGTTCAGCCCCAGCATTTT
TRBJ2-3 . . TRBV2 CASRGDMNTDTQYF TGTGCCAGCAGGGGTGACATGAACACAGATACGCAGTATTTT
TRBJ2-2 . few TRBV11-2 CASSLPFQGSTGELFF TGTGCCAGCAGCTTACCTTTCCAGGGGAGTACCGGGGAGCTGTTTTTT
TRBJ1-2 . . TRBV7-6 CAIGLEGGVCDTF TGTGCCATCGGCTTAGAAGGGGGAGTTTGCGACACCTTC
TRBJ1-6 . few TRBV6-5 CASRDNLMVSPLHF TGTGCCAGCAGGGACAATTTGATGGTTTCACCCCTCCACTTT
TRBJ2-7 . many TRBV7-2 CASSVSPYYEQYF TGTGCCAGCAGCGTATCCCCCTACTACGAGCAGTACTTC
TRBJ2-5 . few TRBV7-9 CASSTTYLAQYF TGTGCCAGCAGCACGACGTACTTGGCCCAGTACTTC
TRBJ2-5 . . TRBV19 CASQWGEETQYF TGTGCCAGTCAGTGGGGTGAAGAGACCCAGTACTTC
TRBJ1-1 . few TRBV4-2 CASSLVAAPNTEAFF TGTGCCAGCAGCCTAGTCGCGGCGCCGAACACTGAAGCTTTCTTT
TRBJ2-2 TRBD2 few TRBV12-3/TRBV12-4 CASSDLAGGAGELFF TGTGCCAGCAGTGATCTAGCGGGGGGTGCCGGGGAGCTGTTTTTT
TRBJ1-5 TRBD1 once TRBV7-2 CASILDGQEGQPQPF TGTGCCAGCATCCTCGATGGACAGGAGGGTCAGCCCCAGCCTTTT
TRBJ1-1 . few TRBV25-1 CASSAVLGAEAFF TGTGCCAGCAGTGCAGTCCTTGGGGCTGAAGCTTTCTTT
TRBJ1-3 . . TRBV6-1 CASSEARVPWSGNTIYF TGTGCCAGCAGTGAAGCGAGGGTACCCTGGAGTGGAAACACCATATATTTT
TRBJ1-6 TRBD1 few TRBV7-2 CASSFSGTVFNSPLHF TGTGCCAGCAGCTTTTCCGGGACAGTCTTTAATTCACCCCTCCACTTT
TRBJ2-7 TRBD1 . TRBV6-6 CASSLRTGGALGGEQYF TGTGCCAGCAGTTTACGGACAGGGGGGGCCCTTGGGGGCGAGCAGTACTTC
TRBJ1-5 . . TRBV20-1 CSATQEQGDQPQHF TGCAGTGCCACCCAAGAACAGGGAGATCAGCCCCAGCATTTT
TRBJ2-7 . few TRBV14 CASSLGHGAYEQYF TGTGCCAGCAGCCTCGGACATGGTGCCTACGAGCAGTACTTC
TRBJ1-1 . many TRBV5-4 CASSPGTTTEAFF TGTGCCAGCAGCCCGGGCACGACCACTGAAGCTTTCTTT
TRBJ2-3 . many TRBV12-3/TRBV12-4 CASRSRTTDTQYF TGTGCCAGCAGGTCGAGGACCACAGATACGCAGTATTTT
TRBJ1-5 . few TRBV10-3 CAIRKQGFDQPQHF TGTGCCATCCGTAAACAGGGATTCGACCAGCCCCAGCATTTT
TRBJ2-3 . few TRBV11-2 CASSLEVVADTQYF TGTGCCAGCAGCTTAGAGGTAGTGGCAGATACGCAGTATTTT
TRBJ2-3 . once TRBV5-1 CASSLHWLGSDTQYF TGCGCCAGCAGCTTGCATTGGTTGGGATCAGATACGCAGTATTTT
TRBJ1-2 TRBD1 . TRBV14 CASSLTAGTGGLYGYTF TGTGCCAGCAGCCTAACAGCAGGGACAGGGGGATTGTATGGCTACACCTTC
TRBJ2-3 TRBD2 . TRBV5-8 CASSLSGGYELDTQYF TGTGCCAGCAGCTTAAGCGGGGGCTACGAGTTGGATACGCAGTATTTT
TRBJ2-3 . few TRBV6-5 CASTTPGADTQYF TGTGCCAGCACCACCCCGGGCGCAGATACGCAGTATTTT
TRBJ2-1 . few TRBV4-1 CASSSGGANYNEQFF TGCGCCAGCAGTTCTGGAGGGGCCAACTACAATGAGCAGTTCTTC
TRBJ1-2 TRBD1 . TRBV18 CASSPPPHSGQVTVGYGYTF TGTGCCAGCTCACCACCACCCCATTCGGGACAGGTAACGGTCGGCTATGGCTACACCTTC
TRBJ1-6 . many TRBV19 CASSMEGRPSAQLHF TGTGCCAGTAGTATGGAGGGGAGACCCTCTGCCCAGCTCCACTTT
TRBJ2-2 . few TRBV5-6 CASSWGSIEGAGELFF TGTGCCAGCAGCTGGGGATCGATAGAGGGGGCCGGGGAGCTGTTTTTT
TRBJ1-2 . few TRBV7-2 CASSSPSGRAGYGYTF TGTGCCAGCAGCTCACCCTCGGGGCGAGCGGGCTATGGCTACACCTTC
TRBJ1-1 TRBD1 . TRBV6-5 CASSPRTGGSEAFF TGTGCCAGCAGTCCCCGGACAGGGGGAAGTGAAGCTTTCTTT
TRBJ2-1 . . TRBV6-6 CASSSALGGDEQFF TGTGCCAGCAGTTCGGCCTTAGGCGGCGATGAGCAGTTCTTC
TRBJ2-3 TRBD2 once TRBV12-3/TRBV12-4 CASSLGSGGFLDTQYF TGTGCCAGCAGTTTGGGTAGCGGGGGGTTCCTGGATACGCAGTATTTT
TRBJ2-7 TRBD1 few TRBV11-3 CASSLIQGNDSYEQYF TGTGCCAGCAGCTTAATACAGGGGAACGACTCCTACGAGCAGTACTTC
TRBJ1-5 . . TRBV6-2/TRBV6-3 CASSYSRVLGQPQHF TGTGCCAGCAGTTACTCGAGGGTCTTGGGCCAGCCCCAGCATTTT
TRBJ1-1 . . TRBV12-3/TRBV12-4 CASTLLAGAEAFF TGTGCCAGCACCCTTTTAGCGGGGGCTGAAGCTTTCTTT
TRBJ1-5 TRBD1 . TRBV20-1 CSASTGGNQPQHF TGCAGTGCCTCGACAGGGGGCAATCAGCCCCAGCATTTT
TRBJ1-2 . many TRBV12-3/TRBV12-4 CASSLTGPAGGYTF TGTGCCAGCAGCCTTACAGGGCCGGCGGGTGGCTACACCTTC